This TCR beta chain was obtained from a study of long-term antiretroviral therapy in people with HIV (dated 2022 in TCRdb). Concerning the study at large: The earliest samples were collected roughly a decade before the 2015 WHO recommendation for immediate ART, at a time when ART was usually postponed until CD4 counts fell. This retrospective serial study examined whether starting ART and sustained HIV suppression were associated with changes in the composition and diversity of the TRB repertoire in peripheral blood. No cross-contamination during QIAcube processing turned up in test extractions that ran a monoclonal T-cell line alongside 30 to 35 polyclonal samples. A total of 192 cryopreserved PBMC samples were contributed to the cohort by 30 adults with confirmed HIV infection, with samples collected serially over a mean of 6 years (range 1-12). Among the approximately 27 participants with HIV, about 11 were female.

Participants were included only if at least one PBMC sample before ART initiation and at least two post-ART samples were available. Treatment was received in the United States of America by all participants with HIV. Before DNA extraction, cryopreserved samples of about 0.95-10 million PBMC were thawed and washed. At the time of the earliest PBMC sample for each participant with HIV, ages ranged from about 23 to 60 years. Per participant, PBMC samples came from 1-4 timepoints prior to ART initiation and 2-8 timepoints following ART initiation, for a median of 7 samples. Serial HIV viral load, CD4+ T-cell count, ART history and demographic data were obtained for every participant. Genomic DNA was extracted from unsorted PBMC with a Qiagen kit on a QIAcube, processed in batches of 12 samples. A remark on this clone: It lacks a known antigen. Base qualities were left out, and no much larger clone turns up one base away.

Overall study outcomes, separate from this receptor: Limited PBMC availability meant only the TCR beta chain was sequenced, without alpha chain pairing. Starting ART was linked to a significant rise in TRB diversity, yet even with long-term ART the diversity remained significantly lower than in transplant donor controls. Inferences about post-ART repertoire changes were limited because no data were available on ART adherence, viral resistance or therapy changes. The repertoire was dominated across all time points by expanded TRB clones identified before ART initiation, although this dominance was seen to fluctuate and to decrease in many PLHIV after ART. Because pre-ART samples had limited cell numbers, unsorted PBMC were profiled rather than sorted CD4+ and CD8+ T cells. Samples dated from the mid-2000s to the late 2010s, and the ART regimens used may be less effective than current ones. Compared with controls, HIV repertoires had narrower CDR3 length ranges, and the network structure pointed to an antigen-experienced repertoire that shifted only slightly toward naive after ART.

CDR1 and CDR2, per the germline V gene (reference sequence), are SGHAT and FQDESV. V is reduced by 5 bases and J by 0 bases, leaving a spacing of 5 bases between them. From cysteine to phenylalanine, the CDR3 is 13 amino acids long. Kept here is only the CDR3 DNA, which spans 39 bases and is read in frame from base 1. Sequencing of the TRB variable region was done with the immunoSEQ hsTCRB v3.0 assay at survey level resolution. TRB sequencing targeted a depth of 40,000-50,000 T-cell genomes per sample. TRB libraries were pooled and sequenced on an Illumina MiSeq using a v3 150-cycle kit. On the study's bioinformatics: Repertoire analysis ran in R within a reproducible Nextflow workflow covering QC, data transformation and analysis. LymphoSeq2, an R package for exploring AIRR-Seq data, was used to implement the custom analyses. Several samples that yielded fewer than 5000 total TRB sequences were excluded, so that 150 to 200 HIV repertoires were analyzed. Among the 170 to 200 HIV repertoires that were kept, roughly 59 were collected before ART initiation and around 130 were collected after ART initiation. Repertoires were downsampled to 5000 TRB nucleotide sequences, with summary statistics averaged over 100 downsampling iterations. Only TRB sequences with CDR3 regions of at least seven amino acids were retained for analysis. Diversity was assessed using a clonality score derived from Shannon entropy and using the Gini coefficient. Repertoire networks linked the top 5000 CDR3 amino acid sequences whenever two sequences differed by an edit distance of one. For TRB CDR3 amino acid sequences, antigen specificity groups and MHC restriction were predicted with GLIPH2. To flag known associations with CMV, EBV, HIV or tissue antigens, CDR3 amino acid sequences were compared against VDJdb and McPAS-TCR. Pre-ART, post-ART and control groups were compared with Wilcoxon signed-rank tests and Holm-Bonferroni correction. TCRdb provides this immuneACCESS table in a form limited to in-frame rearrangements. Some clones are lacking; in checked studies, under half of them reflect an unresolved V gene, and why the rest are absent is not known. D and trimming come from the DNA, and the V and J calls and clone size come from that table. The sample table lists 19,000 or so clones, approximately 80% of them with a count of one. The top ten constitute under 9.5% of the sample.

Sample: unsorted PBMCs, taken 0.3 years before starting antiretroviral therapy. This clonotype originated in a man between 50 and 59 years old with HIV. The rearranged chain carries TRBV11-1 and TRBJ2-4, with no confidently assigned D gene. The CDR3 corresponds to CASSRLAKNIQYF. The DNA sequence reads TGTGCCAGCAGCCGTCTAGCCAAAAACATTCAGTACTTC.